A selection of T cell receptor beta chains follows, all from one sample in a study of OX40 agonist ivuxolimab in advanced cancers. Generated by immunoSEQ multiplex PCR, the TCRdb table keeps only in-frame clones and is missing some. The table records 50,000 or so clones, 80% to 90% of them present only once. Here the sequenced sample was CD4+ or CD8+ T cells sorted from blood, taken in a trial of the OX40 agonist ivuxolimab. Receptor source: an adult with an advanced solid tumor such as melanoma, head and neck, liver or kidney cancer. CDR3s include the opening cysteine and the closing phenylalanine or tryptophan. The order of the fields is D gene, J gene, clone size, V gene, CDR3 protein, CDR3 DNA. The D gene is left open where the match is weak. Rows may omit the clone size; those that give it use once, few, many or a size class.

>.|TRBJ2-7|.|TRBV27
CASSWRGAGSNYEQYF
TGTGCCAGCAGTTGGAGGGGGGCGGGATCTAACTACGAGCAGTACTTC
>.|TRBJ1-5|.|TRBV27
CASSVQGWQPQHF
TGTGCCAGCAGTGTTCAGGGATGGCAGCCCCAGCATTTT
>TRBD1|TRBJ2-7|.|TRBV11-2
CASSFGQGGYEQYF
TGTGCCAGCAGCTTCGGACAGGGAGGCTACGAGCAGTACTTC
>.|TRBJ2-7|few|TRBV10-3
CAISESPYEQYF
TGTGCCATCAGTGAGTCGCCCTACGAGCAGTACTTC
>TRBD2|TRBJ2-2|.|TRBV4-1
CASSQYSGSTGELFF
TGCGCCAGCAGCCAATATAGCGGGAGTACCGGGGAGCTGTTTTTT
>TRBD1|TRBJ2-7|.|TRBV2
CASSEGAGGLSYEQYF
TGTGCCAGCAGTGAAGGAGCAGGGGGCCTCTCCTACGAGCAGTACTTC
>.|TRBJ2-7|.|TRBV6-5
CASSSRGHSYEQYF
TGTGCCAGCAGCTCTAGGGGTCACTCCTACGAGCAGTACTTC
>.|TRBJ2-5|.|TRBV18
CASSPEFQETQYF
TGTGCCAGCTCACCTGAGTTCCAAGAGACCCAGTACTTC
>.|TRBJ1-5|.|TRBV6-5
CASSYSTGRLEPQHF
TGTGCCAGCAGTTACTCAACAGGGAGGTTAGAGCCCCAGCATTTT
>.|TRBJ1-2|.|TRBV4-1
CASSQGRGGSHGYTF
TGCGCCAGCAGCCAAGGAAGAGGGGGATCTCATGGCTACACCTTC
>.|TRBJ1-1|few|TRBV19
CASSIYPGGTEAFF
TGTGCCAGTAGTATTTATCCGGGGGGCACTGAAGCTTTCTTT
>.|TRBJ1-2|.|TRBV20-1
CSATGNYGYTF
TGCAGTGCTACAGGGAACTATGGCTACACCTTC
>.|TRBJ2-2|.|TRBV5-6
CASASWGFGELFF
TGTGCCAGCGCCTCGTGGGGATTCGGGGAGCTGTTTTTT
>TRBD2|TRBJ2-1|.|TRBV19
CASSIGSGEYNEQFF
TGTGCCAGTAGTATAGGGAGCGGGGAGTACAATGAGCAGTTCTTC
>TRBD1|TRBJ2-7|.|TRBV5-4
CASSLGTVFYEQYF
TGTGCCAGCAGCCTGGGGACAGTTTTCTACGAGCAGTACTTC
>.|TRBJ2-1|.|TRBV4-2
CASSQDEAGNNEQFF
TGTGCCAGCAGCCAAGATGAGGCAGGGAACAATGAGCAGTTCTTC
>.|TRBJ2-7|.|TRBV4-1
CASSQDLLSHEQYF
TGCGCCAGCAGCCAAGATCTTTTATCCCACGAGCAGTACTTC
>.|TRBJ2-3|.|TRBV27
CASSQGRWDRTYF
TGTGCCAGCAGCCAGGGTAGGTGGGACCGCACTTATTTT
>TRBD2|TRBJ2-3|.|TRBV7-3
CASSSTGGSADTQYF
TGTGCCAGCAGCTCCACTGGCGGGAGTGCAGATACGCAGTATTTT
>.|TRBJ2-3|.|TRBV5-1
CASSFNTDTQYF
TGCGCCAGCAGCTTCAACACAGATACGCAGTATTTT
>.|TRBJ2-1|few|TRBV7-3
CASSHPQGGDNEQFF
TGTGCCAGCAGCCACCCTCAGGGGGGTGACAATGAGCAGTTCTTC
>.|TRBJ2-6|.|TRBV28
CASSLGEFSGANVLTF
TGTGCCAGCAGTTTAGGCGAATTCTCTGGGGCCAACGTCCTGACTTTC
>TRBD2|TRBJ2-7|.|TRBV7-2
CASSLSRLAGVEGYEQYF
TGTGCCAGCAGCTTAAGTCGGCTCGCGGGAGTGGAAGGTTACGAGCAGTACTTC
>TRBD1|TRBJ1-2|.|TRBV4-1
CASSQDPGTGYYGYTF
TGCGCCAGCAGCCAAGACCCCGGGACAGGGTACTATGGCTACACCTTC
>.|TRBJ2-2|.|TRBV7-2
CASSLGSTGELFF
TGTGCCAGCAGCTTAGGCAGCACCGGGGAGCTGTTTTTT
>.|TRBJ2-1|.|TRBV19
CASASQGYNEQFF
TGTGCCAGTGCGTCCCAGGGCTACAATGAGCAGTTCTTC
>.|TRBJ2-1|.|TRBV7-9
CASSLALEDEQFF
TGTGCCAGCAGCTTAGCTCTCGAGGATGAGCAGTTCTTC
>TRBD1|TRBJ1-1|.|TRBV29-1
CSVVTGVAEAFF
TGCAGCGTTGTCACAGGGGTGGCTGAAGCTTTCTTT
>TRBD2|TRBJ2-5|.|TRBV19
CASSIDGLAGGQETQYF
TGTGCCAGTAGTATAGACGGACTAGCGGGGGGTCAAGAGACCCAGTACTTC
>.|TRBJ2-2|.|TRBV5-4
CASSAPTGELFF
TGTGCCAGCAGCGCCCCCACCGGGGAGCTGTTTTTT
>.|TRBJ1-4|.|TRBV5-1
CASSFDRRREKLFF
TGCGCCAGCAGCTTTGACAGGAGGAGGGAAAAACTGTTTTTT
>.|TRBJ2-7|.|TRBV4-2
CASSQDHMYVADSSYEQYF
TGTGCCAGCAGCCAAGATCATATGTATGTAGCTGACTCCTCCTACGAGCAGTACTTC
>.|TRBJ2-7|once|TRBV19
CASSMGSEQYF
TGTGCCAGTAGTATGGGGTCCGAGCAGTACTTC
>TRBD1|TRBJ2-7|.|TRBV5-6
CASSPGTGLYEQYF
TGTGCCAGCAGCCCCGGGACAGGGTTGTACGAGCAGTACTTC
>TRBD1|TRBJ2-7|.|TRBV6-1
CASRGRQGTYEQYF
TGTGCCAGCAGAGGACGACAGGGGACCTACGAGCAGTACTTC
>.|TRBJ2-7|.|TRBV7-9
CASSQLLHEGLEQYF
TGTGCCAGCAGCCAGCTGCTTCACGAGGGCCTGGAGCAGTACTTC
>TRBD2|TRBJ2-2|.|TRBV19
CASSFGGRGTGELFF
TGTGCCAGTTCCTTCGGGGGGAGAGGAACCGGGGAGCTGTTTTTT
>.|TRBJ2-1|.|TRBV7-2
CASSFLEGVLGHEQFF
TGTGCCAGCAGCTTTCTCGAGGGAGTGTTGGGCCATGAGCAGTTCTTC
>TRBD2|TRBJ2-2|once|TRBV27
CASINLAGVGGELFF
TGTGCCAGCATTAATTTAGCGGGAGTGGGCGGGGAGCTGTTTTTT
>.|TRBJ1-2|.|TRBV5-6
CASSLTGGTSYGYTF
TGTGCCAGCAGCTTGACGGGGGGCACAAGCTATGGCTACACCTTC
>TRBD2|TRBJ2-1|.|TRBV12-5
CASGKSGGIYNEQFF
TGTGCTAGTGGGAAGAGCGGGGGAATATACAATGAGCAGTTCTTC
>.|TRBJ1-1|.|TRBV6-6
CASGKTGTLNTEAFF
TGTGCCAGCGGTAAAACCGGGACGCTGAACACTGAAGCTTTCTTT
>.|TRBJ1-2|.|TRBV29-1
CSTRAAYGYTF
TGCAGCACGCGGGCAGCCTATGGCTACACCTTC
>.|TRBJ2-3|.|TRBV18
CASSPPDSTTDTQYF
TGTGCCAGCTCACCACCTGACAGTACCACAGATACGCAGTATTTT
>.|TRBJ2-7|few|TRBV6-5
CASSYMRGSYEQYF
TGTGCCAGCAGTTACATGCGGGGAAGCTACGAGCAGTACTTC
>.|TRBJ1-2|.|TRBV29-1
CSVEGDYGYTF
TGCAGCGTTGAGGGCGACTATGGCTACACCTTC
>.|TRBJ1-3|.|TRBV10-3
CAVGSGNTIYF
TGTGCCGTTGGAAGTGGAAACACCATATATTTT
>.|TRBJ2-2|.|TRBV6-1
CASSEGGELFF
TGTGCCAGCAGTGAAGGCGGGGAGCTGTTTTTT
>.|TRBJ1-5|.|TRBV27
CASSFMGLSNQPQHF
TGTGCCAGCAGTTTTATGGGGCTTAGCAATCAGCCCCAGCATTTT
>.|TRBJ2-2|few|TRBV11-3
CASSPKRDTQNTGELFF
TGTGCCAGCAGCCCCAAACGGGACACCCAGAACACCGGGGAGCTGTTTTTT
>.|TRBJ2-5|.|TRBV7-9
CALRGTVTGETQYF
TGTGCCCTTCGGGGGACAGTGACCGGAGAGACCCAGTACTTC
>.|TRBJ1-2|few|TRBV18
CASSPLGQNYGYTF
TGTGCCAGCTCACCACTTGGCCAAAACTATGGCTACACCTTC
>TRBD2|TRBJ2-1|.|TRBV19
CASSITSGSHEQFF
TGTGCCAGTAGTATCACTAGCGGGAGTCATGAGCAGTTCTTC
>TRBD1|TRBJ2-7|.|TRBV7-2
CASSLDLGTGGHEQYF
TGTGCCAGCAGCTTAGATTTGGGGACAGGGGGCCACGAGCAGTACTTC